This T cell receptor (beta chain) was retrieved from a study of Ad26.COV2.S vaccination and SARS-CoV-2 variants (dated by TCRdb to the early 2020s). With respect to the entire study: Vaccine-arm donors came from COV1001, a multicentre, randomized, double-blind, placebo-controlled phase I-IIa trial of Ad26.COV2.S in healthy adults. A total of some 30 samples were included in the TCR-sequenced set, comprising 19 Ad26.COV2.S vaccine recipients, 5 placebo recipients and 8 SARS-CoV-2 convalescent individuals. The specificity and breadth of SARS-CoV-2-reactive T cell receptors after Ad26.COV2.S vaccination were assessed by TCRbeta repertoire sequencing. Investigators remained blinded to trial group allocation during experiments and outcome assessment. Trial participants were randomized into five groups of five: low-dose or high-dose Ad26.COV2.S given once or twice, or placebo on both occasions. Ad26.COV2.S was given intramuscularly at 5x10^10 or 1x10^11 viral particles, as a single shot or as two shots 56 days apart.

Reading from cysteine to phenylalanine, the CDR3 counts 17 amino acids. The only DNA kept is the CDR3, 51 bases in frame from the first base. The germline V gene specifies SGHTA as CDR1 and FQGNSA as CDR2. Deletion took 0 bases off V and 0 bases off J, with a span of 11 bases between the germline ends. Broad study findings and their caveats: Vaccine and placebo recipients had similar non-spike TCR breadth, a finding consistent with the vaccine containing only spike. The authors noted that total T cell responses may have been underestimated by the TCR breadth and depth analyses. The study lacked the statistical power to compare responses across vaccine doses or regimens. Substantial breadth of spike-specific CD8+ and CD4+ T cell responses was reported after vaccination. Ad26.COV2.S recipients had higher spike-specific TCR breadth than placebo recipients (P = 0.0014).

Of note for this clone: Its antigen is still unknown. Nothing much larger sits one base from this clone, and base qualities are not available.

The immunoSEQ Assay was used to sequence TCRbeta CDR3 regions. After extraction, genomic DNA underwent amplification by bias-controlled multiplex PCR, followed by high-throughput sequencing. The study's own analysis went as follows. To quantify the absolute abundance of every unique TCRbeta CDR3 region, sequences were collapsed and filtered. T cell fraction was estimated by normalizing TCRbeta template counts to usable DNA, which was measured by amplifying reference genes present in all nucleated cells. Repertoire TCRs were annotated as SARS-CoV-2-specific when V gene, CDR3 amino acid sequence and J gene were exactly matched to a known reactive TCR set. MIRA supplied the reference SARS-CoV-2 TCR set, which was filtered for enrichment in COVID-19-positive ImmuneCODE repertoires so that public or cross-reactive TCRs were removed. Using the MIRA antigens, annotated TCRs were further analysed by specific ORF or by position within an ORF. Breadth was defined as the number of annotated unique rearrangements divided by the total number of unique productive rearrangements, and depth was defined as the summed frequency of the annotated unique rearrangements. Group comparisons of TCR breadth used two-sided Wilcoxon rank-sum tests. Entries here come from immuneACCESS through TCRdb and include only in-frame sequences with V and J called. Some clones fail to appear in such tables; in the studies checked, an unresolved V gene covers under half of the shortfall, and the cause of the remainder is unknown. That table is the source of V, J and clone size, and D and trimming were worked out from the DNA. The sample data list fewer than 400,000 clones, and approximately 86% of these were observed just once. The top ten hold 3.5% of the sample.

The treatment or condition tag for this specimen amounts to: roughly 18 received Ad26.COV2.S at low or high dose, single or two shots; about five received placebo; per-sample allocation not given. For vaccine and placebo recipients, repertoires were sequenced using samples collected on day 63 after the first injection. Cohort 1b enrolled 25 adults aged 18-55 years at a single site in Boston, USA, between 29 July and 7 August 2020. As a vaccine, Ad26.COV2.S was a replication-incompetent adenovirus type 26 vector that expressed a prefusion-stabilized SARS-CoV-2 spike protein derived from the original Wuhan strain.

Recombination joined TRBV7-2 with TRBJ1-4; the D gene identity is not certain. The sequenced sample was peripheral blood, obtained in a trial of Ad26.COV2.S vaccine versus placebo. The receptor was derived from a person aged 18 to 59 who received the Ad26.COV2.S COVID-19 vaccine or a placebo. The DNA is TGTGCCAGCAGCTTAGCGGGGTCAAAAGCAACTAATGAAAAACTGTTTTTT. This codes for CASSLAGSKATNEKLFF. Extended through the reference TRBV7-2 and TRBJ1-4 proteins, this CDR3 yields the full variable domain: GAGVSQSPSNKVTEKGKDVELRCDPISGHTALYWYRQSLGQGLEFLIYFQGNSAPDKSGLPSDRFSAERTGGSVSTLTIQRTQQEDSAVYLCASSLAGSKATNEKLFFGSGTQLSVL.